This T cell receptor (beta chain) was observed in a study of control samples from healthy donors and cancer patients. Trimming left V 8 bases short and J 6 bases short, with 17 bases between. Germline-derived CDR1 and CDR2 are SNHLY and FYNNEI. The CDR3 has 13 amino acids. Clones were sequenced by immunoSEQ multiplex PCR, and TCRdb holds only the in-frame ones, with some missing. In the table there are 100,000 to 150,000 clones, around 92% of which are singletons. This chain uses TRBV2 with TRBJ2-7; D perhaps matches TRBD2 (5 bases). This TCR was recovered from a woman between 50 and 59 years old in good health. Input material: blood. The CDR3 nucleotides are TGTGCCAGCCTTCCTGGAGGCCTGGGCGAGCAGTACTTC. The encoded protein is CASLPGGLGEQYF.